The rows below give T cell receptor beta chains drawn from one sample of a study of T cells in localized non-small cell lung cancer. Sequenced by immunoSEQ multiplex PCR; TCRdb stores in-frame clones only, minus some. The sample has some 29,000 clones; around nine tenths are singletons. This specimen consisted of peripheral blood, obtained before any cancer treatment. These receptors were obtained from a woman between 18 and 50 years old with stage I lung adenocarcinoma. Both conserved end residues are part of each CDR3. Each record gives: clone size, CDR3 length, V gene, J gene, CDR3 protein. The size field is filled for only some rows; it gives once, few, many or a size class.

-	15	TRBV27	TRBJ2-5	CASRRESTMKETQYF
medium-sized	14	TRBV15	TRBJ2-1	CATSRELGGHEQFF
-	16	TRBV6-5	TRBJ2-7	CASSYWGGGVTYEQYF
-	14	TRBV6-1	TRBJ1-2	CASRPRQGAWGYTF
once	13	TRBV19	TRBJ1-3	CVVGGNSGNTIYF
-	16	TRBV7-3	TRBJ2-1	CASSKLAGGPYNEQFF
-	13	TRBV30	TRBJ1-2	CAWSVQVSHGYTF
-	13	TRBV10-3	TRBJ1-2	CAISEETVYGYTF
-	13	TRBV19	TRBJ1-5	CASSDRSHQPQHF
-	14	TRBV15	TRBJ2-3	CATSRDAGADTQYF
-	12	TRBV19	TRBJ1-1	CASSIQGAEAFF
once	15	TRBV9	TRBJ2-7	CASSVAGTAGYEQYF
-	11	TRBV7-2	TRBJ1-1	CASRMRTEAFF
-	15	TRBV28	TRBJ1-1	CASTETGDMNTEAFF
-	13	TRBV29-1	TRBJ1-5	CSVGGAENQPQHF
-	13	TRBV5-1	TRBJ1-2	CASSFGGADGYTF
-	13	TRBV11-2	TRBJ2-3	CASSLGALGTQYF
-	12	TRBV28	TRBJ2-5	CASTDPQETQYF
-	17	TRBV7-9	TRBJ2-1	CASSKGTQGSYYNEQFF
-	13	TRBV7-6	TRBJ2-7	CASGVGLDNEQYF
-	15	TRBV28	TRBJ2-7	CASSLGGLAGVEQYF
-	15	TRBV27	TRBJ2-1	CASSWRESSYNEQFF
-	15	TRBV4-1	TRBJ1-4	CASSPMGQGNEKLFF
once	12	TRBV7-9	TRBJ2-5	CASSPRGETQYF
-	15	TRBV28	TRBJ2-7	CASRVEGTSSYEQYF
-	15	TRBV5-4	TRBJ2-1	CASSFSAGGHNEQFF
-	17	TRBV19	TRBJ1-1	CASSIPWREGLNTEAFF
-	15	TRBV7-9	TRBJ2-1	CASSPPGLPSNEQFF
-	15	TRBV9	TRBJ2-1	CASSVALVGQSEQFF
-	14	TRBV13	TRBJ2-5	CASSLRTAWETQYF
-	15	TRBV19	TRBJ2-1	CASSILAGGFNEQFF
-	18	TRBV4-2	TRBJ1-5	CASSRSKTGERGNQPQHF